A selection of T cell receptor beta chains follows, all from one sample in a study of vaccination effects on CD4 cells after COVID-19. Measured with immunoSEQ multiplex PCR; TCRdb has only the in-frame clones, and not every one. The profile covers about 22,000 clones, with approximately 70% appearing a single time and about a tenth taken by the ten largest. Antigens for these TCRs are unknown. The sample in question was CD4+ T cells from PBMCs cultured with HCoV-NL63 spike peptides, obtained after COVID-19 vaccination. The receptors originated from a human donor who received a COVID-19 vaccine. CDR3s include the opening cysteine and the closing phenylalanine or tryptophan. D genes are given only for firm matches. Rows give clone size only sometimes, using once, few, many, or a class for an expanded clone.

V,size,D,length,J,CDR3,DNA
TRBV20-1,NA,TRBD1,17,TRBJ2-7,CSASEFGRDRGTYEQYF,TGCAGTGCTAGTGAGTTCGGTCGGGACAGGGGGACCTACGAGCAGTACTTC
TRBV5-5,NA,NA,14,TRBJ1-2,CASSPGRAPGGYTF,TGTGCCAGCAGCCCAGGACGGGCGCCGGGGGGCTACACCTTC
TRBV7-2,medium-sized,TRBD1,14,TRBJ1-2,CASSFYLGQDGYTF,TGTGCCAGCAGCTTTTACCTTGGACAGGATGGCTACACCTTC
TRBV5-1,NA,TRBD1,15,TRBJ1-1,CASSWEQGVSTEAFF,TGCGCCAGCAGCTGGGAACAGGGGGTGAGCACTGAAGCTTTCTTT
TRBV11-2,few,NA,13,TRBJ1-2,CASSLGLFYGYTF,TGTGCCAGCAGCTTAGGACTCTTCTATGGCTACACCTTC
TRBV6-5,NA,TRBD1,14,TRBJ1-5,CASTGTGIKQPQHF,TGTGCCAGCACCGGGACAGGGATAAAGCAGCCCCAGCATTTT
TRBV6-5,few,NA,11,TRBJ2-7,CASSYLSEQYF,TGTGCCAGCAGTTACTTATCAGAGCAGTACTTC
TRBV25-1,NA,NA,12,TRBJ1-6,CASRRGNSPLHF,TGTGCCAGCAGGCGGGGGAATTCACCCCTCCACTTT
TRBV7-9,few,TRBD2,17,TRBJ2-7,CASSSGLAGAVRYEQYF,TGTGCCAGCAGCTCCGGACTAGCGGGAGCGGTGCGTTACGAGCAGTACTTC
TRBV9,NA,NA,17,TRBJ2-1,CASSAGARMGGYNEQFF,TGTGCCAGCAGCGCGGGGGCCCGGATGGGAGGCTACAATGAGCAGTTCTTC
TRBV6-1,NA,TRBD2,19,TRBJ2-4,CASSETGGTILLAKNIQYF,TGTGCCAGCAGTGAAACGGGGGGAACTATTCTTCTAGCCAAAAACATTCAGTACTTC
TRBV4-2,NA,TRBD2,17,TRBJ2-2,CASSQGLAGLNTGELFF,TGTGCCAGCAGCCAAGGACTAGCGGGGTTGAACACCGGGGAGCTGTTTTTT
TRBV5-1,NA,TRBD1,14,TRBJ1-1,CASSGPGTVTEAFF,TGCGCCAGCAGCGGTCCCGGGACAGTCACTGAAGCTTTCTTT
TRBV13,NA,NA,15,TRBJ2-3,CASSLAKGPTDTQYF,TGTGCCAGCAGCTTAGCTAAGGGTCCCACAGATACGCAGTATTTT
TRBV6-5,NA,NA,13,TRBJ1-2,CASSYGEIYGYTF,TGTGCCAGCAGTTACGGGGAGATCTATGGCTACACCTTC
TRBV6-6,NA,TRBD1,12,TRBJ2-7,CASSFRQGVQYF,TGTGCCAGCAGTTTCCGACAGGGTGTGCAGTACTTC
TRBV6-5,NA,NA,14,TRBJ2-7,CASRPGSNPYEQYF,TGTGCCAGCAGACCGGGTTCCAACCCCTACGAGCAGTACTTC
TRBV6-4,few,TRBD2,17,TRBJ2-1,CASSAETSDFNYNEQFF,TGTGCCAGCAGTGCAGAAACTAGCGACTTTAACTACAATGAGCAGTTCTTC
TRBV6-5,few,TRBD2,14,TRBJ2-5,CASSEGTIQETQYF,TGTGCCAGCTCCGAAGGGACTATTCAAGAGACCCAGTACTTC
TRBV5-1,NA,NA,15,TRBJ1-4,CASSLAGAENEKLFF,TGCGCCAGCAGCTTGGCAGGGGCCGAGAATGAAAAACTGTTTTTT
TRBV5-1,NA,TRBD2,14,TRBJ2-5,CASSLIGGEETQYF,TGCGCCAGCAGCCTGATCGGGGGGGAAGAGACCCAGTACTTC
TRBV19,NA,NA,14,TRBJ1-3,CARRRPASGNTIYF,TGTGCCAGACGAAGACCAGCCTCTGGAAACACCATATATTTT
TRBV3-1/TRBV3-2,NA,NA,17,TRBJ2-7,CASSQDLSNTDPYEQYF,TGTGCCAGCAGCCAAGATTTGAGCAACACGGATCCCTACGAGCAGTACTTC
TRBV10-1,NA,NA,12,TRBJ2-1,CASGSTYNEQFF,TGCGCCAGTGGGTCTACATACAATGAGCAGTTCTTC
TRBV2,NA,NA,12,TRBJ1-3,CAFKASGNTIYF,TGTGCCTTTAAGGCCTCTGGAAACACCATATATTTT
TRBV5-4,NA,TRBD1,15,TRBJ2-3,CASSRTGSRTDTQYF,TGTGCCAGCAGCCGGACAGGGTCCCGCACAGATACGCAGTATTTT
TRBV7-2,NA,TRBD2,15,TRBJ2-5,CASSFIAGLQETQYF,TGTGCCAGCAGCTTTATAGCGGGATTACAAGAGACCCAGTACTTC
TRBV6-5,NA,TRBD1,15,TRBJ1-6,CASTPVVGGNSPLHF,TGTGCCAGCACCCCGGTAGTAGGGGGCAATTCACCCCTCCACTTT
TRBV3-1/TRBV3-2,NA,NA,13,TRBJ1-5,CASSQALNQPQHF,TGTGCCAGCAGCCAAGCCCTAAATCAGCCCCAGCATTTT
TRBV25-1,NA,NA,13,TRBJ2-7,CASSDPRVYEQYF,TGTGCCAGCAGTGATCCTAGGGTCTACGAGCAGTACTTC
TRBV9,few,TRBD2,14,TRBJ2-5,CASSVTSGGETQYF,TGTGCCAGCAGCGTAACTAGCGGGGGAGAGACCCAGTACTTC
TRBV4-1,NA,NA,18,TRBJ2-6,CASSYRQPADSGANVLTF,TGCGCCAGCAGCTACAGACAGCCGGCTGACTCTGGGGCCAACGTCCTGACTTTC
TRBV24-1,NA,TRBD1,15,TRBJ2-1,CATGDGQGAYNEQFF,TGTGCCACCGGAGACGGACAGGGGGCTTACAATGAGCAGTTCTTC
TRBV10-1,NA,NA,12,TRBJ1-1,CASSKGNTEAFF,TGCGCCAGCAGTAAGGGGAACACTGAAGCTTTCTTT
TRBV3-1/TRBV3-2,NA,NA,16,TRBJ1-4,CASSQDQSQINEKLFF,TGTGCCAGCAGCCAAGATCAGTCCCAGATAAATGAAAAACTGTTTTTT
TRBV10-3,NA,NA,12,TRBJ2-5,CAISESGETQYF,TGTGCCATCAGTGAGTCGGGAGAGACCCAGTACTTC